The 19 T cell receptor beta chains given below trace back to one sample, sequenced in a study of blood T cells in healthy people across ages. It was with a sample-barcoded 5' primer and a J-beta primer mix that a second PCR of roughly 7 to 12 cycles was run. TCRdb re-called the 5' RACE reads with MiXCR, one entry per CDR3 protein. The sample includes 1.8 million or so distinct CDR3 sequences, approximately 40% of them seen just once. The source material was blood. These receptor sequences come from a human donor in good health.

About this clonotype itself: A much more abundant neighbour one base away suggests this may be a read error. CDR3 in amino acids: CAGSRGDGGYTF. In DNA, the CDR3 is TGTGCCGGCAGCCGGGGGGACGGTGGCTACACCTTC. The chain is built from TRBV5-6 and TRBJ1-2; D might be TRBD1 (5 bases). Germline V gives CDR1 SGHDT, CDR2 YYEEEE. CDR3 length equals 12 residues.

This clonotype was detected a few times. The chain carries TRBV24-1 and TRBJ2-5; TRBD1 aligns across 7 bases. Germline CDR1 is KGHDR and CDR2 is SFDVKD. Trimming at V came to 0 bases and at J to 4 bases, leaving 7 bases not matched to a gene. This CDR3 region has 16 residues. The CDR3 loop reads CATSDLERGHRETQYF. DNA for the CDR3: TGTGCCACCAGTGATTTGGAAAGGGGGCATCGAGAGACCCAGTACTTC.

This chain connects TRBV3-1 to TRBJ2-5, with 7 bases lining up with TRBD2. V was pared by 7 bases and J by 2 bases, with 7 bases of the junction left unmatched. Per germline, CDR1 LGHDT and CDR2 YNNKEL (reference sequence). The CDR3 spans 14 residues. The CDR3 DNA sequence: TGTGCCAGCACCGTTCTAGCGGAACAAGAGACCCAGTACTTC. This translates into CASTVLAEQETQYF.

This chain links TRBV7-9 with TRBJ2-4, with 11 bases that match TRBD1. Gene TRBJ2-7 matches the end of the DNA better, so the J call may be wrong. CDR1 and CDR2 from the germline V gene are SEHNR and FQNEAQ (reference sequence). The length of the CDR3 is 15 residues. The CDR3 DNA is TGTGCCAGCAGCGCCCGGACAGGGGGCATCTACGAGCAGTACTTC. Translation gives CASSARTGGIYEQYF.

This clonotype was seen only a few times. This rearrangement joins TRBV7-2 to TRBJ2-1; tentatively, D is TRBD1 or TRBD2 (5 bases each). The CDR3 is 12 amino acids. Deletions cut 5 bases from V and 9 bases from J, with 11 bases between. CDR1 SGHTA and CDR2 FQGNSA come from the germline V gene. This chain's CDR3 is CASSERGGEQFF. CDR3 nucleotide sequence: TGTGCCAGCAGCGAACGTGGGGGTGAGCAGTTCTTC.

This clonotype was seen only a few times. This chain joins TRBV10-3 and TRBJ2-7; TRBD2 is a possible D gene (5 bases). Trimming stripped 8 bases from V and 5 bases from J, with 13 bases between. CDR1 is ENHRY, CDR2 SYGVKD, per germline. The CDR3 has 12 residues. CDR3 DNA: TGTGCCATCTCTGGGCTAGCCAACGAGCAGTACTTC. Protein: CAISGLANEQYF.

This clonotype was counted ten times or more. V and J are TRBV28 and TRBJ2-7; 7 bases are a match to TRBD1. Germline CDR1 MDHEN, CDR2 SYDVKM. Trimming cost V 8 bases and J 4 bases; bases outside gene matches: 8. The CDR3 runs 13 residues. The CDR3 bases are TGTGCCAGCCAATTGGGACAGCAATACGAGCAGTACTTC. Protein: CASQLGQQYEQYF.

The gene calls are TRBV7-8 and TRBJ2-5, with 9 bases lining up with TRBD1. The trim removed 5 bases at V and 4 bases at J, leaving 8 bases unmatched. The CDR3 spans 15 residues. From germline, CDR1 is SGHVS and CDR2 FQNEAQ. This CDR3 is CASSGDRGTGETQYF. The CDR3 coding sequence is TGTGCCAGCAGCGGAGACAGGGGGACCGGAGAGACCCAGTACTTC.

This chain links TRBV25-1 with TRBJ2-1; maybe TRBD2 (6 bases). The V gene's germline CDR1 is MGHDK and CDR2 SYGVNS. V was shortened by 2 bases and J by 9 bases, with 14 bases between the two germline ends. The CDR3 is 14 residues long. The DNA of the CDR3 is TGTGCCAGCAGTGAAGCCTGGGAGGAGGCTGAGCAGTTCTTC. Amino acid sequence: CASSEAWEEAEQFF.

A note on this clonotype: A much larger clonotype is one base distant, so this may be a read error. The chain joins TRBV20-1 to TRBJ2-4, with a weak D call TRBD1 (6 bases). V was clipped by 3 bases and J by 13 bases, with 25 bases between them. The CDR3 extends over 15 amino acids. The V gene's germline CDR1 is DFQATT and CDR2 SNEGSKA (reference sequence). CDR3 DNA: TGCAGTGCTAGGGAGCGAGACAGGTCCACCTACGGGCAGTACTTC. Encoded protein: CSARERDRSTYGQYF.

Turning to this clonotype: It may be a read error: a sequence one base away is much more abundant. The chain links TRBV5-1 to TRBJ2-6; TRBD1 matches 11 bases. Germline CDR1 is SGHRS and CDR2 is YFSETQ. The V and J ends lost 7 bases and 8 bases, in that order; junction bases with no gene match: 17. CDR3 length: 18 amino acids. CDR3 nucleotides: TGCGCCAGCGCCCGGACAGGGGGCGCGATGACAGGGACCAACGTCCTGACTTTC. Its protein product is CASARTGGAMTGTNVLTF.

The V call is TRBV4-3, the J call TRBJ1-1, with 8 bases aligning to TRBD1. From germline, CDR1 is LGHNA and CDR2 YSLEER. The CDR3 runs to 16 residues. V shed 4 bases and J 5 bases; nucleotides not matched to a gene: 12. CDR3 nucleotide sequence: TGCGCCAGCAGCCGGAACGCGGGACAGGCTCTAACTGAAGCTTTCTTT. Amino acid sequence: CASSRNAGQALTEAFF.

The chain is built from TRBV24-1 and TRBJ1-2, with 10 bases aligning to TRBD1. This CDR3 is 16 amino acids long. Germline lookup yields CDR1 KGHDR and CDR2 SFDVKD. Germline trimming cut 0 bases from V and 5 bases from J; bases unmatched to any gene: 5. The CDR3 region is CATSDLQGTGEYGYTF. The DNA for the CDR3 is TGTGCCACCAGTGATTTGCAGGGGACAGGGGAATATGGCTACACCTTC.

The V and J genes are TRBV7-9 and TRBJ1-2; D possibly corresponds to TRBD1 (5 bases). Germline CDR1 is SEHNR and CDR2 is FQNEAQ (reference sequence). The CDR3 extends over 15 amino acids. Trimming pared 0 bases from V and 6 bases from J, leaving 14 bases between. CDR3 in amino acids: CASSLAGRGEHGYTF. In DNA form, the CDR3 reads TGTGCCAGCAGCTTAGCGGGGCGGGGCGAACATGGCTACACCTTC.

V gene TRBV10-3 combines with J gene TRBJ2-7, with TRBD1 as a possible D gene (5 bases). Trimming cost V 9 bases and J 2 bases, with 14 bases left between them. CDR1 and CDR2 (germline): ENHRY, SYGVKD. The CDR3 spans 13 residues. CDR3 residues: CAILRAGPYEQYF. For the CDR3, the DNA is TGTGCCATTCTCAGGGCAGGACCCTACGAGCAGTACTTC.

This chain uses TRBV20-1 with TRBJ2-1, with TRBD2 matching over 7 bases. The CDR3 loop spans 15 amino acids. The V gene's germline CDR1 is DFQATT and CDR2 SNEGSKA (reference sequence). After removal of 6 bases from V and 9 bases from J, the junction contained 17 bases not matched to a gene. CDR3 loop: CSAMRPAGVGGEQFF. The CDR3 bases are TGCAGTGCCATGCGACCCGCGGGGGTCGGGGGTGAGCAGTTCTTC.

The sample holds a few counts of this clonotype. The chain links TRBV29-1 to TRBJ2-7, with D perhaps being TRBD1 or TRBD2 (7 bases each). The germline V gene encodes CDR1 SQVTM and CDR2 ANQGSEA. The CDR3 is 13 residues long. Trimming shortened V by 5 bases and J by 3 bases, and 14 bases separated the two germline ends. CDR3 protein: CSVKGGDSYEQYF. CDR3 nucleotide sequence: TGCAGCGTTAAGGGGGGGGACAGCTACGAGCAGTACTTC.

The chain combines TRBV20-1 with TRBJ1-2; D remains ambiguous. V shed 5 bases and J shed 2 bases, with 9 bases lying between them. The CDR3 contains 12 residues. Germline CDR1 DFQATT, CDR2 SNEGSKA (reference sequence). CDR3 sequence (DNA): TGCAGTGCTCAGAGGCGGAACTATGGCTACACCTTC. It specifies CSAQRRNYGYTF.

The CDR3 loop reads CASSSFLGYEQYF. In DNA form, the CDR3 reads TGTGCCAGCAGCTCTTTTTTGGGCTACGAGCAGTACTTC. The chain joins TRBV7-2 to TRBJ2-7; D is unresolved. Germline V gene lookup returns CDR1 SGHTA and CDR2 FQGNSA. The CDR3 length is 13 residues. Trimming left V 4 bases short and J 3 bases short, with 10 bases between.